These T cell receptor beta chains were read from a single sample in a study of graft-versus-host responses after intestinal transplantation. No antigens are known for them. The assay was immunoSEQ multiplex PCR, and TCRdb's table has in-frame clones only and misses some. Counted here are about 36,000 clones, roughly 95% occurring once; the ten biggest clones make up 0.2% to 0.25%. Sequencing used unstimulated CD4+ T cells sorted from spleen or lymph node cells, obtained before transplant. Receptor source: a human donor who was the organ donor for an intestinal transplant. Both conserved end residues are part of each CDR3. The order of the fields is V gene, clone size, J gene, D gene, CDR3 protein, CDR3 DNA. D genes are given only for firm matches. Only part of the rows carry a size: once, few, many, or a class if the clone is expanded.

TRBV2,-,TRBJ2-1,-,CVCMLNSYNEQFF,TGTGTTTGTATGCTGAACTCCTACAATGAGCAGTTCTTC
TRBV4-1,-,TRBJ1-6,TRBD1,CASSQESGGSPLHF,TGCGCCAGCAGCCAAGAATCAGGGGGTTCACCCCTCCACTTT
TRBV10-3,-,TRBJ2-3,-,CAISAEPGTDTQYF,TGTGCCATCAGTGCGGAGCCCGGCACAGATACGCAGTATTTT
TRBV12-1,-,TRBJ2-1,-,CASSFSNEQFF,TGTGCCAGCAGCTTCAGCAATGAGCAGTTCTTC
TRBV5-8,once,TRBJ2-3,-,CASSLDASTDTQYF,TGTGCCAGCAGCTTGGATGCTAGCACAGATACGCAGTATTTT
TRBV5-1,-,TRBJ1-1,TRBD1,CASSLEGTGFTEAFF,TGCGCCAGCAGCTTGGAGGGGACAGGGTTCACTGAAGCTTTCTTT
TRBV30,-,TRBJ1-2,TRBD1,CALQTGVYGYTF,TGTGCCCTGCAGACAGGGGTCTATGGCTACACCTTC
TRBV5-6,-,TRBJ2-7,TRBD1,CASSSYRGRSSYEQYF,TGTGCCAGCAGCTCCTACAGGGGCCGAAGCTCCTACGAGCAGTACTTC
TRBV19,-,TRBJ1-1,-,CASSIDSRGGMNTEAFF,TGTGCCAGTAGTATAGATTCTCGCGGGGGTATGAACACTGAAGCTTTCTTT
TRBV29-1,-,TRBJ1-2,-,CSVWLGEYGYTF,TGCAGCGTTTGGTTAGGGGAATACGGCTACACCTTC
TRBV5-6,-,TRBJ1-6,TRBD1,CASSLGGQGNSPLHF,TGTGCCAGCAGCTTGGGGGGACAGGGGAATTCACCCCTCCACTTT